A single sample is the source of the 24 T cell receptor beta chains below, sequenced in a study of T-cell reconstitution after alpha-beta-depleted transplantation in children. Researchers prepared the TCRbeta library using unique molecular identifiers, the study reports. TCRdb used MiXCR to reprocess the PCR reads, holding one entry per CDR3 protein. The sample lists approximately 110,000 distinct CDR3 sequences, around 23% occurring once. The sequencing used PBMCs, mostly from graft donor cells, collected 180 days after TCRalphabeta/CD19-depleted stem cell transplant. These receptors were obtained from a male patient under 10 years old who had a stem cell transplant for chronic granulomatous disease, so the T cells may come from the graft donor.

The chain is built from TRBV20-1 and TRBJ2-7; D gene unclear. CDR1 DFQATT and CDR2 SNEGSKA come from the germline V gene (reference sequence). The CDR3 contains 13 residues. Between the trimmed V and J ends, which lost 5 bases and 0 bases, there was a span of 11 bases. The CDR3 here is CSASGPVSYEQYF. The CDR3 region has the DNA TGCAGTGCTTCCGGACCGGTCTCCTACGAGCAGTACTTC.

The chain uses TRBV27 and TRBJ1-1, with TRBD1 matching over 8 bases. Trimming at V came to 6 bases and at J to 0 bases, leaving 3 bases not matched to a gene. Per the germline V gene, CDR1 is MNHEY and CDR2 is SMNVEV (reference sequence). The CDR3 spans 14 residues. The CDR3 DNA is TGTGCCAGCAGCCTGGACAGGGTGAACACTGAAGCTTTCTTT. It specifies CASSLDRVNTEAFF.

This clonotype showed up many times. This chain links TRBV7-2 with TRBJ2-3, with 8 bases aligning to TRBD2. Germline lookup yields CDR1 SGHTA and CDR2 FQGNSA. This CDR3 contains 13 residues. Germline trimming cut 5 bases from V and 6 bases from J; bases unmatched to any gene: 4. The CDR3 nucleotides are TGTGCCAGCAGCCGAGGCGGGGGGGATACGCAGTATTTT. It yields the protein CASSRGGGDTQYF. The complete variable domain, with remaining parts taken from reference TRBV7-2 and TRBJ2-3, reads GAGVSQSPSNKVTEKGKDVELRCDPISGHTALYWYRQSLGQGLEFLIYFQGNSAPDKSGLPSDRFSAERTGGSVSTLTIQRTQQEDSAVYLCASSRGGGDTQYFGPGTRLTVL.

J is TRBJ2-3 and V is TRBV3-1, with a tentative D call TRBD2 (5 bases). V was cut by 0 bases and J by 7 bases, with 17 bases left in between. The germline V gene has CDR1 LGHDT and CDR2 YNNKEL (reference sequence). The length of the CDR3 is 16 residues. CDR3 amino acids: CASSQDRVTNTHTQYF. CDR3 bases: TGTGCCAGCAGCCAAGATAGAGTGACTAACACTCATACGCAGTATTTT.

This clonotype was observed at least ten times. V and J are TRBV9 and TRBJ2-7, with 9 bases aligning to TRBD2. The V segment lost 0 bases and the J segment 6 bases; nucleotides outside the gene matches: 10. The V gene's germline CDR1 is SGDLS and CDR2 YYNGEE. The CDR3 spans 16 residues. DNA for the CDR3: TGTGCCAGCAGCGTAGGATCGGCGGGAGGGAGCTCCGAGCAGTACTTC. This sequence encodes CASSVGSAGGSSEQYF.

This clonotype was detected a few times. The J gene is TRBJ2-7, the V gene TRBV11-2; 9 positions agree with TRBD2. This CDR3 contains 14 residues. Germline CDR1 reads SGHAT; CDR2 reads FQNNGV. Germline trimming cut 1 base from V and 4 bases from J; bases unmatched to any gene: 2. The CDR3 loop is CASSLASGNYEQYF. CDR3 nucleotide sequence: TGTGCCAGCAGCTTAGCTAGCGGGAATTACGAGCAGTACTTC.

This clonotype occurred many times. The chain recombines TRBV12-3 or TRBV12-4 with TRBJ1-6; 7 positions match TRBD1. The CDR3 consists of 13 residues. The trim removed 6 bases at V and 8 bases at J, leaving 4 bases unmatched. DNA of the CDR3: TGTGCCAGCAGAGACAGGGCCGATTCACCCCTCCACTTT. Translation: CASRDRADSPLHF.

The chain has TRBV6-1 and TRBJ2-1; 11 bases align to TRBD2. The CDR3 spans 14 residues. Trimming removed 8 bases from V and 7 bases from J; junction bases left unmatched: 7. Germline CDR1 MNHNS, CDR2 SASEGT. The CDR3 loop reads CASRSSGRENEQFF. The CDR3 nucleotides are TGTGCCAGCCGAAGTAGCGGGAGGGAAAATGAGCAGTTCTTC.

This clonotype was observed a single time. The rearrangement links TRBV7-9 to TRBJ2-3, with 7 bases that match TRBD2. J gave up 2 bases and V 2 bases, and 10 bases lay outside the gene matches. The CDR3 contains 17 residues. Germline lookup yields CDR1 SEHNR and CDR2 FQNEAQ (reference sequence). CDR3 protein: CASSLSWMRESTDTQYF. The CDR3 bases are TGTGCCAGCAGCTTATCTTGGATGCGGGAGTCCACAGATACGCAGTATTTT.

This clonotype has a handful of counts. The chain combines TRBV5-6 with TRBJ2-5; no reliable D call. Germline assignment: CDR1 SGHDT and CDR2 YYEEEE. This CDR3 region has 13 residues. V lost 0 bases, J lost 4 bases, and 7 bases lay in between. Here the CDR3 DNA reads TGTGCCAGCAGCTTGGGGGGTTTAGAGACCCAGTACTTC. Amino acids: CASSLGGLETQYF.

The genes are TRBV12-3 or TRBV12-4 and TRBJ1-3, with D maybe TRBD1 (6 bases). The CDR3 length is 13 residues. V was cut by 6 bases and J by 4 bases, with 10 bases left in between. CDR3 DNA sequence: TGTGCCAGCAGAAGGACAGTGGGAAACACCATATATTTT. This gives the protein CASRRTVGNTIYF.

This clonotype was counted many times. The chain links TRBV29-1 to TRBJ2-3; possible D gene TRBD1, 6 bases. The germline V and J ends were trimmed by 6 bases and 3 bases, with 13 bases remaining between them. The CDR3 runs to 13 residues. Per the germline V gene, CDR1 is SQVTM and CDR2 is ANQGSEA. As DNA, the CDR3 is TGCAGCGTGGGGGCCCTTTCGACAGATACGCAGTATTTT. It specifies CSVGALSTDTQYF.

This clonotype showed up many times. This chain uses TRBV5-1 with TRBJ2-3, with 13 bases that match TRBD2. The CDR3 spans 15 residues. V trimming: 3 bases; J trimming: 3 bases; junction bases outside the gene matches: 1. CDR1 and CDR2 from the germline V gene are SGHRS and YFSETQ. As DNA, the CDR3 is TGCGCCAGCAGCTCGGGACTAGCGGGAACAGATACGCAGTATTTT. It yields the protein CASSSGLAGTDTQYF.

This chain connects TRBV5-1 to TRBJ2-1, with D perhaps TRBD2 (5 bases). The V and J ends lost 1 base and 10 bases respectively, with 12 bases between them. Germline values: CDR1 SGHRS, CDR2 YFSETQ. This CDR3 is built from 13 residues. CDR3: CASSLNSPGEQFF. CDR3 in DNA: TGCGCCAGCAGCTTGAACTCCCCGGGGGAGCAGTTCTTC.

In its sample, this clonotype was seen many times. This sequence joins TRBV29-1 and TRBJ2-5; TRBD1 or TRBD2 may be the D gene (5 bases each). Looked up from germline, CDR1 is SQVTM and CDR2 is ANQGSEA. There are 12 residues in the CDR3. The V gene lost 3 bases and the J gene lost 6 bases, with 11 bases spanning the gap. The CDR3 is CSVDWDRKTQYF. Here the CDR3 DNA reads TGCAGCGTTGACTGGGACCGGAAGACCCAGTACTTC. Filled out from reference TRBV29-1 and TRBJ2-5, the complete variable domain reads SAVISQKPSRDICQRGTSLTIQCQVDSQVTMMFWYRQQPGQSLTLIATANQGSEATYESGFVIDKFPISRPNLTFSTLTVSNMSPEDSSIYLCSVDWDRKTQYFGPGTRLLVL.

V is TRBV4-2 and J is TRBJ2-2; TRBD2 agrees at 12 bases. CDR1 is LGHNA, CDR2 YNFKEQ, per germline. Trimming cost V 4 bases and J 6 bases; bases outside gene matches: 6. This CDR3 is built from 16 residues. Here the CDR3 DNA reads TGTGCCAGCAGCCTATTCGCTAGCGGGAGGGCCGGGGAGCTGTTTTTT. Its translation is CASSLFASGRAGELFF.

This clonotype occurred many times. The chain combines TRBV6-6 with TRBJ1-5; D is perhaps TRBD1 (5 bases). This CDR3 comprises 13 residues. CDR1 is MNHNY and CDR2 is SVGAGI in the germline V gene (reference sequence). The germline V and J ends were trimmed by 2 bases and 4 bases, with 6 bases remaining between them. CDR3 sequence: CASSYEGNQPQHF. CDR3 in DNA: TGTGCCAGCAGTTACGAGGGGAATCAGCCCCAGCATTTT.

This clonotype was counted between two and nine times. In DNA form, the CDR3 reads TGCAGTGCTAGAGGTCCCGGACAGGGGCGCAATCAGCCCCAGCATTTT. Translated: CSARGPGQGRNQPQHF. This sequence joins TRBV20-1 and TRBJ1-5, with TRBD1 matching 9 bases. CDR1 is DFQATT and CDR2 is SNEGSKA in the germline V gene (reference sequence). This CDR3 region has 16 residues. V was pared by 1 base and J by 2 bases, with 6 bases of the junction left unmatched.

Turning to this clonotype: The junction differs from germline at one of its ends, possibly a read error. The chain links TRBV18 to TRBJ2-6; the D gene is possibly TRBD1 (6 bases). The CDR3 consists of 16 residues. Germline CDR1 and CDR2: KGHSH and LQKENI. CDR3 sequence reads: CASSHVTGSGANGLTF. The CDR3 region has the DNA TGTGCCAGCTCACACGTGACAGGTTCTGGGGCCAACGGCCTGACTTTC.

The sample holds a few counts of this clonotype. This chain joins TRBV29-1 and TRBJ2-7; TRBD2 matches 7 bases. The CDR3 is 16 amino acids. After removal of 1 base from V and 6 bases from J, the junction contained 15 bases not matched to a gene. Per the germline V gene, CDR1 is SQVTM and CDR2 is ANQGSEA. CDR3 sequence: CSVEVPMGRDNGEQYF. CDR3 DNA: TGCAGCGTTGAAGTCCCCATGGGGAGGGATAACGGCGAGCAGTACTTC.

This clonotype was seen at least ten times. The rearrangement joins TRBV20-1 to TRBJ2-1, with D tentatively TRBD1 (5 bases). V was clipped by 5 bases and J by 2 bases, with 22 bases between them. The V gene's germline CDR1 is DFQATT and CDR2 SNEGSKA (reference sequence). This CDR3 is built from 17 residues. The CDR3 bases are TGCAGTGCTTTTAGTGGGGCCAACATCAGGACCTACAATGAGCAGTTCTTC. Translation gives CSAFSGANIRTYNEQFF.

The gene calls are TRBV5-1 and TRBJ1-1; no definite D call. The germline V and J ends were trimmed by 3 bases and 1 base, with 16 bases remaining between them. The CDR3 spans 16 residues. Germline-derived CDR1 and CDR2 are SGHRS and YFSETQ. The CDR3 bases are TGCGCCAGCAGCTCCCTGGCGGTGGCAGAGAACACTGAAGCTTTCTTT. Its protein is CASSSLAVAENTEAFF.

CDR3 DNA sequence: TGTGCCAGCAGCCAAGAAGCCGCGTGGGGAGGGGCAGATACGCAGTATTTT. This translates into CASSQEAAWGGADTQYF. V is TRBV4-2 and J is TRBJ2-3; 7 nucleotides match TRBD2. Germline CDR1 and CDR2: LGHNA and YNFKEQ. With V trimmed by 0 bases and J by 4 bases, 10 bases remained unmatched. The CDR3 has 17 residues.

This clonotype was detected only once. This rearrangement joins TRBV10-3 to TRBJ2-4, with a tentative D call TRBD1 (6 bases). CDR1 is ENHRY, CDR2 SYGVKD, per germline. V gave up 4 bases and J gave up 0 bases, with 13 bases separating them. The CDR3 runs to 16 residues. CDR3 sequence: CAISGDRNLAKNIQYF. Written as DNA, the CDR3 is TGTGCCATCAGTGGTGACAGGAATCTAGCCAAAAACATTCAGTACTTC.